The TCR beta chain under discussion was sequenced for a study of blood T cells in healthy people across ages (dated by TCRdb to 2013 to 2016). Study-wide context: In model experiments, template switching captured about one uniquely barcoded TCR beta cDNA molecule for every two T cells. Age-related changes in TCR beta repertoire diversity were measured in the study by deep sequencing normalized with unique cDNA molecular identifiers. The donors were divided into four age groups: young (average approximately 16 years), middle-aged (about 40), aged (approximately 59) and long-lived (82). To avoid experimental bias, donors of different ages were randomly spread across the sequencing lanes. Two additional independent replicas of 1 million unique cDNA reads from the same blood draw were analyzed for two donors (one aged 18 to 30 and one aged 80 or older). Points the paper makes about the study in general: Observed TCR beta diversity correlated strongly with the percentage of naive T cells measured by flow cytometry. Bulk unsorted PBMC profiling prevented conclusive comparison of naive and antigen-experienced compartments. The long-lived group showed more naive CD4+ T cells, fewer expanded clones and increased TCR diversity than the aged group, suggesting age selection. Because donor CMV infection status was unknown, age-related changes in expanded clonotypes were potentially confounded. Observed TCR beta diversity per million T cells fell roughly linearly with age, and a significant reduction was already apparent by age about 43. Estimates of total diversity from one million sequenced T cells were regarded as lower bounds and underestimates.

Donors were around 37 systemically healthy Caucasian individuals from Russia aged roughly 6 to 100 years. Approximately 9 milliliters of peripheral blood were collected from each donor into EDTA-treated Vacutainer tubes. Ficoll-Paque density-gradient centrifugation was used to isolate PBMCs, with at least 6.5 million per sample. Total RNA, at least 6 micrograms per sample, was extracted from PBMCs with Trizol reagent. The percentages of naive CD45RAhigh/CD27high T cells were determined by flow cytometry on a PBMC aliquot from every donor. Counted from cysteine to phenylalanine, this CDR3 has 16 amino acids. The DNA shown is the 48-base CDR3, in frame from base 1. V loses 2 bases, J loses 3 bases, and the germline ends lie 19 bases apart. CDR1 DFQATT and CDR2 SNEGSKA are derived from the germline V gene (reference sequence). This clonotype was observed many times. It has no known antigen specificity. Base qualities are not at hand, and no much larger clone is one base apart.

Libraries were built with 5' RACE. TCRdb shows the sequencer as Illumina HiSeq 2500. A second PCR of about 6 to 11 cycles was run with a J-beta primer mix and a sample-barcoded 5' primer. A template-switch 5' adaptor carrying 12 random nucleotides introduced a unique molecular identifier onto each TCR beta cDNA molecule. Each sample yielded at least 3 million CDR3-containing paired-end reads. First-strand cDNA was synthesized from all RNA with the Mint cDNA synthesis kit, primed by a TRBC-specific oligonucleotide. Following uracil-DNA glycosylase treatment, all cDNA underwent a first 18-cycle PCR with the universal primers M1SS and BC2_uni_R. The published analysis was carried out like this. Normalization of each sample was performed by random selection of 1 million high-quality reads, each carrying a distinct molecular identifier. Reads with shared molecular identifiers were discarded instead of being binned into consensus sequences. MiTCR, with a Q25 quality threshold and the strictest error-elimination algorithm, was used for CDR3 identification, clonotype clustering and error correction. Lower-bound total TCR beta diversity was estimated with a nonparametric unseen species model using Euler transformation. The raw public reads went through TCRdb reprocessing: fastp at Q25, MiXCR clone calling, in-frame beta chains kept. When rows share a CDR3 protein, they turn into one entry using the most common DNA and genes. The V and J calls, along with clone size, are taken from TCRdb and not from the paper's own processing. The sample table shows hundreds of thousands of distinct CDR3 sequences, and less than 40% are seen once. Clones ranked in the top ten supply 15% to 17% of the sample.

The sequencing input was blood. This clonotype originated in an elderly woman in good health. Donor details come from another sample of the same person, matched by shared clones. The receptor chain draws on TRBV20-1 and TRBJ1-2, with no D gene named confidently. CDR3 protein: CSARPFPSPGDYGYTF. The DNA sequence is given as TGCAGTGCTAGACCCTTTCCCTCACCTGGGGACTATGGCTACACCTTC.